This T cell receptor beta chain derives from a study of cytotoxic CD8 clonotypes in ibrutinib-treated CLL. Whole-study context: Recorded responses included about 25 partial and 2 complete; following median around 73 months, roughly 15 stayed remitted and 12 progressed. Findings of the study overall: Public clonotypes were uncommon and contracted or stayed stable on treatment.

The repertoire was sequenced with immunoSEQ multiplex PCR; TCRdb's copy has only in-frame clones and lacks some. Of 9,300 or so clones detected, approximately 57% appear once; the ten largest clones hold about 20%. Germline CDR1 reads SNHLY; CDR2 reads FYNNEI. The CDR3 is 14 residues long. V lost 4 bases, J lost 2 bases, and 10 bases lay in between. In the case of this clone: Its antigen is unknown.

The source of this sequence is a human donor with chronic lymphocytic leukemia. The rearrangement links TRBV2 to TRBJ2-3; a possible D gene is TRBD2 (6 bases). The sequencing used PBMCs, collected before ibrutinib treatment. The CDR3 nucleotides read TGTGCCAGCAGTGGGGGACTTTACACAGATACGCAGTATTTT. Its translation: CASSGGLYTDTQYF.